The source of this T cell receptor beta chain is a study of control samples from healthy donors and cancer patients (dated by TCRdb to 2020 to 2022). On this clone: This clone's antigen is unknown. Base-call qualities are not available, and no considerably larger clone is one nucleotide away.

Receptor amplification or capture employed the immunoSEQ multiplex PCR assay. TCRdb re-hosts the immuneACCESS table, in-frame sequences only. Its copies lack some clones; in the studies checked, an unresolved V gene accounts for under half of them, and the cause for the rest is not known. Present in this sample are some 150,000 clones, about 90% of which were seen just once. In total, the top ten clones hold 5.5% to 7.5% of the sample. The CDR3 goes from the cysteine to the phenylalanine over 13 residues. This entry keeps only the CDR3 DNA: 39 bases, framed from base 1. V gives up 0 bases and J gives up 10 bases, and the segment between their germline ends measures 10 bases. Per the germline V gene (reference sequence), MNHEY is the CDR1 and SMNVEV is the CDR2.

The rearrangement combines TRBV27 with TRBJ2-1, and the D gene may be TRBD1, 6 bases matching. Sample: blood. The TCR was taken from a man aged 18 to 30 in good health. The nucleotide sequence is TGTGCCAGCAGTTTATCGGGGGCACCGGAGCAGTTCTTC. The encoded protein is CASSLSGAPEQFF.